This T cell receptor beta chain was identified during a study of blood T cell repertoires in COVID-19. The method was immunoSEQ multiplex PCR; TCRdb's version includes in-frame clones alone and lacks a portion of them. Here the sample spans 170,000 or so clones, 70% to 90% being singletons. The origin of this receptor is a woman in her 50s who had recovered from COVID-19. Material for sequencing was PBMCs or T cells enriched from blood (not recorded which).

The CDR3, as DNA: TGTGCCAGCTCACGCGTGGCGGGACAGGGGGCGACTAATGAAAAACTGTTTTTT. Translation: CASSRVAGQGATNEKLFF. The chain employs TRBV18 and TRBJ1-4, with 12 bases matching TRBD1. After removal of 4 bases from V and 2 bases from J, the junction contained 8 bases not matched to a gene. Germline V lookup: CDR1 KGHSH, CDR2 LQKENI. This CDR3 has 18 residues.